This TCR beta chain was identified during a study of blood T cell repertoires in COVID-19. Study summary: PBMCs, B-cell-depleted T cells, or T cells were the source of the cDNA or gDNA that made up the material.

In the authors' workflow: From reference gene primer amplification, estimates of nucleated cell counts were derived. TCRdb's table, derived via immunoSEQ multiplex PCR, lists solely in-frame clones and lacks some. Clone size and the V and J calls come from that table; the DNA yielded D and trimming. This table has around 70,000 clones, 60% to 80% appearing once. The length of the CDR3 is 15 residues. CDR1 KGHSH and CDR2 LQKENI come from the germline V gene. The junction had 8 bases not matched to a gene; V was cut back by 4 bases and J by 3 bases. Sequenced input: peripheral blood. The chain has TRBV18 and TRBJ1-1; 7 positions agree with TRBD1. The sequence derives from a human donor in a cohort sampled during active COVID-19. Written as DNA, the CDR3 is TGTGCCAGCTCACGACAGGGCCCATGGGACACTGAAGCTTTCTTT. Translated, it gives CASSRQGPWDTEAFF.